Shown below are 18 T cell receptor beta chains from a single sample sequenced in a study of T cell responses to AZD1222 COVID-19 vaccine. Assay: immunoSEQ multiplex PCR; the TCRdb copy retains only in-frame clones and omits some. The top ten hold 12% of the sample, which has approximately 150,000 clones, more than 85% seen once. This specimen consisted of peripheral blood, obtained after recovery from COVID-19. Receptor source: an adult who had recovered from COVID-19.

In DNA, the CDR3 is TGTGCCAGTAGTATTGGCGCAGGGGGCTCCTACGAGCAGTACTTC. This codes for CASSIGAGGSYEQYF. The rearrangement links TRBV19 to TRBJ2-7; 7 bases map to TRBD1. The CDR3 runs to 15 residues. Germline V lookup: CDR1 LNHDA, CDR2 SQIVND (reference sequence). J gave up 0 bases and V 3 bases, and 5 bases lay outside the gene matches.

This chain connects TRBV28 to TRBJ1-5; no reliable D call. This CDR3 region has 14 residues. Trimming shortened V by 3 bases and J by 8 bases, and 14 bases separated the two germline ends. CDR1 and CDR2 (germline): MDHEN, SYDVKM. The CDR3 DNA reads TGTGCCAGCAGTTTGGCGGCCGGATCAAAGCCCCAGCATTTT. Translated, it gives CASSLAAGSKPQHF.

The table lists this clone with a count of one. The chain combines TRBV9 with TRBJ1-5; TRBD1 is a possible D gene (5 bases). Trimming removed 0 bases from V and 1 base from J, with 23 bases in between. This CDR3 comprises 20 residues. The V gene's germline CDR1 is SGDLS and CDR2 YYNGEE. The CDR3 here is CASSVGGLTGPLDSNQPQHF. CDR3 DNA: TGTGCCAGCAGCGTAGGGGGACTTACAGGCCCCCTCGACAGCAATCAGCCCCAGCATTTT.

CDR3 loop: CASIPGVNTGELFF. In DNA, the CDR3 is TGTGCCAGTATCCCGGGGGTTAACACCGGGGAGCTGTTTTTT. The chain has TRBV19 and TRBJ2-2, with D possibly TRBD2 on 6 matching bases. The CDR3 length is 14 residues. V was clipped by 7 bases and J by 2 bases, with 11 bases between them. Germline CDR1 is LNHDA and CDR2 is SQIVND (reference sequence).

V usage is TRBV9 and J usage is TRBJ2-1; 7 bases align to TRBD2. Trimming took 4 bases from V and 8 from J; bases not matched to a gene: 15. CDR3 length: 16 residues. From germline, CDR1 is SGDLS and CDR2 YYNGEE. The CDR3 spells CASSFQGAGVIDEQFF. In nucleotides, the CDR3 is TGTGCCAGCAGCTTCCAAGGGGCGGGAGTTATCGATGAGCAGTTCTTC.

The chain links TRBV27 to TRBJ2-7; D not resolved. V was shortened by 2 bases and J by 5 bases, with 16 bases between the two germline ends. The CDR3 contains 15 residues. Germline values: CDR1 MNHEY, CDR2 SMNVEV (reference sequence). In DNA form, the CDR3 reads TGTGCCAGCAGTTTAAGGAGCCGGCCTCGGGACGAGCAGTACTTC. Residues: CASSLRSRPRDEQYF.

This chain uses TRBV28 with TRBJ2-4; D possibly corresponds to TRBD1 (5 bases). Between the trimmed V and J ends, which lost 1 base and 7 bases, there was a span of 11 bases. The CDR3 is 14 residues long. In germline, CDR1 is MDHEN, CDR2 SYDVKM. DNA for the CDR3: TGTGCCAGCAGTTTATCAGGGTCTCAGAACATTCAGTACTTC. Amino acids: CASSLSGSQNIQYF. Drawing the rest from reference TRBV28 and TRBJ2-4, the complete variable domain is DVKVTQSSRYLVKRTGEKVFLECVQDMDHENMFWYRQDPGLGLRLIYFSYDVKMKEKGDIPEGYSVSREKKERFSLILESASTNQTSMYLCASSLSGSQNIQYFGAGTRLSVL.

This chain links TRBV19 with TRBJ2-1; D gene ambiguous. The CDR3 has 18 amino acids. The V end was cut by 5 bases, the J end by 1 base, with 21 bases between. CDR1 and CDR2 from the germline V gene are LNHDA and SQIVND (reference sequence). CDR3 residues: CASSPLAPGPASYNEQFF. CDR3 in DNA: TGTGCCAGTAGTCCCCTCGCCCCAGGTCCTGCGTCCTACAATGAGCAGTTCTTC.

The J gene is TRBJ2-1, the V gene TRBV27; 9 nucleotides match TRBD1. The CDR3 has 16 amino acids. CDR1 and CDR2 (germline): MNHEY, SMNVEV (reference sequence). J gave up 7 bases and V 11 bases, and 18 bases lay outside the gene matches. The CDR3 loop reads CAPNLGPGQGRNEQFF. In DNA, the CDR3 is TGTGCCCCAAATCTAGGGCCGGGACAGGGTAGGAATGAGCAGTTCTTC.

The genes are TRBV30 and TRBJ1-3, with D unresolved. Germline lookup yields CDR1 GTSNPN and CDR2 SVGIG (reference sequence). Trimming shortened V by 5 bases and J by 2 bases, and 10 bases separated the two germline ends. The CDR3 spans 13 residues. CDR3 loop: CAWGGGTGNTIYF. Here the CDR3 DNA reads TGTGCCTGGGGAGGAGGTACTGGAAACACCATATATTTT.

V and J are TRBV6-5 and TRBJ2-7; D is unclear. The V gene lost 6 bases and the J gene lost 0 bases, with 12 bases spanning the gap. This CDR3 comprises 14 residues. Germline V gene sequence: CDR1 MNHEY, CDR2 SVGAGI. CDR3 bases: TGTGCCAGCAGAGTAGAAGGGTCCTCCTACGAGCAGTACTTC. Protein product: CASRVEGSSYEQYF.

The CDR3 protein is CASSIEGYNQPQHF. Written as DNA, the CDR3 is TGTGCCAGTAGTATCGAAGGTTACAATCAGCCCCAGCATTTT. The J gene is TRBJ1-5, the V gene TRBV19; D is ambiguous. This CDR3 has 14 amino acids. Germline V gene data show CDR1 as LNHDA and CDR2 as SQIVND (reference sequence). V was cut by 3 bases and J by 3 bases, with 9 bases left in between.

For the CDR3, the DNA is TGTGCCAGTAGTGACGGGACCCGGAGGCTCAATGAGCAGTTCTTC. It encodes CASSDGTRRLNEQFF. This chain uses TRBV19 with TRBJ2-1; D tentatively fits TRBD1 or TRBD2 (5 bases each). The CDR3 extends over 15 amino acids. The germline V and J ends were trimmed by 5 bases and 6 bases, with 17 bases remaining between them. From germline, CDR1 is LNHDA and CDR2 SQIVND (reference sequence).

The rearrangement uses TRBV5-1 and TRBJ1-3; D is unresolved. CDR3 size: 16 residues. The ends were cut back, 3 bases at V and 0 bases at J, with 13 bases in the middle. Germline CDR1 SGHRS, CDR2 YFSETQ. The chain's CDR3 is CASSYQDGYSGNTIYF. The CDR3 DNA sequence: TGCGCCAGCAGCTACCAGGACGGATACTCTGGAAACACCATATATTTT. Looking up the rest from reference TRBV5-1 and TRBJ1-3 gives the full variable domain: KAGVTQTPRYLIKTRGQQVTLSCSPISGHRSVSWYQQTPGQGLQFLFEYFSETQRNKGNFPGRFSGRQFSNSRSEMNVSTLELGDSALYLCASSYQDGYSGNTIYFGEGSWLTVV.

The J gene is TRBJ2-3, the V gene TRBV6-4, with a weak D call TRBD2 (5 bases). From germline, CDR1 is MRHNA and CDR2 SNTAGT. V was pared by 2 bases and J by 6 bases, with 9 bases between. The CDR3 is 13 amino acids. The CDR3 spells CASSDELGDTQYF. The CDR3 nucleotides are TGTGCCAGCAGTGACGAACTAGGTGATACGCAGTATTTT.

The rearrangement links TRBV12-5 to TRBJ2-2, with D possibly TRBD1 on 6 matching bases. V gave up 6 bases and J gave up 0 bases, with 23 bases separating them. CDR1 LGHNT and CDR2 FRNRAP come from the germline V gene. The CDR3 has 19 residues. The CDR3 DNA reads TGTGCTAGTGGCTACAGAGGGCAGGGGACACAACCGAACACCGGGGAGCTGTTTTTT. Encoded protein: CASGYRGQGTQPNTGELFF.

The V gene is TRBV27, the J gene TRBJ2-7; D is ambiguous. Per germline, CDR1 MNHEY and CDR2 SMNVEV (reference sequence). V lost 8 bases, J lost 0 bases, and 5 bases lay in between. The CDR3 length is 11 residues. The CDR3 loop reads CASGISYEQYF. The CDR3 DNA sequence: TGTGCCAGCGGTATCTCCTACGAGCAGTACTTC.

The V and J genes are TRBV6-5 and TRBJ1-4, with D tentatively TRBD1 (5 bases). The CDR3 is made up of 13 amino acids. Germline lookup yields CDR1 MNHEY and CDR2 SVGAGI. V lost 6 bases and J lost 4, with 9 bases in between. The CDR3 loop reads CASRQVVNEKLFF. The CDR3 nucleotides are TGTGCCAGCAGACAGGTGGTTAATGAAAAACTGTTTTTT.